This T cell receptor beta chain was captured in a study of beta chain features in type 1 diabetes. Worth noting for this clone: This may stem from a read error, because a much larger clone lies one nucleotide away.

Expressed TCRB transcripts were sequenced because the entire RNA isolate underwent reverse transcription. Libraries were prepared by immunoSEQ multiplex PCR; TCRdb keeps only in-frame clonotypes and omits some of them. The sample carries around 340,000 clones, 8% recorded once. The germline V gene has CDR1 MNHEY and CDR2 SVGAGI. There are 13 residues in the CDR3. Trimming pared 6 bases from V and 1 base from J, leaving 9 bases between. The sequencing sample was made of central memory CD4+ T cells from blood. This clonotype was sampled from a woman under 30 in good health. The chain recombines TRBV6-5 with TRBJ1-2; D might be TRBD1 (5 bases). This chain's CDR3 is CASSLTDNYGYTF. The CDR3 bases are TGTGCCAGCAGCCTGACAGATAACTATGGCTACACCTTC.